Below are 5 T cell receptor beta chains sequenced from a single sample in a study of cytomegalovirus exposure and HLA in healthy donors. It was with 60 Vbeta and 13 Jbeta primers that the PCR ran. Using immunoSEQ multiplex PCR, the repertoire was profiled, and TCRdb retains in-frame clones only, with some absent. The data hold 200,000 to 250,000 clones, with roughly 91% observed a single time. The sample consisted of PBMCs. The origin of the receptors is a woman aged 18-30 years in good health and CMV-seronegative.

V gene TRBV4-2 combines with J gene TRBJ2-5; no reliable D call. Germline V CDR1 and CDR2: LGHNA, YNFKEQ. The germline V and J ends were trimmed by 1 base and 2 bases, with 14 bases remaining between them. This CDR3 is built from 16 residues. The CDR3 protein is CASSQGSGSRQETQYF. DNA of the CDR3: TGTGCCAGCAGCCAAGGGTCCGGGTCTAGGCAAGAGACCCAGTACTTC.

This sequence joins TRBV27 and TRBJ1-1, with 12 bases aligning to TRBD1. J lost 4 bases, V lost 6 bases, and 9 bases had no gene match. The CDR3 covers 16 residues. Germline V gene data show CDR1 as MNHEY and CDR2 as SMNVEV (reference sequence). The CDR3 DNA sequence: TGTGCCAGCAGAGCCGGACCGGGACAGGGGGCCACTGAAGCTTTCTTT. This encodes CASRAGPGQGATEAFF.

This sequence joins TRBV15 and TRBJ2-7; 8 positions match TRBD2. Per germline, CDR1 LNHNV and CDR2 YYDKDF (reference sequence). After removal of 1 base from V and 7 bases from J, the junction contained 9 bases not matched to a gene. This CDR3 is built from 15 residues. Written as DNA, the CDR3 is TGTGCCACCAGCAGAGTGGTAGCGGGAATGGGGGAGCAGTACTTC. This translates into CATSRVVAGMGEQYF.

The rearrangement uses TRBV4-3 and TRBJ1-4, with D perhaps TRBD1 (5 bases). The CDR3 is 18 amino acids. Germline values: CDR1 LGHNA, CDR2 YSLEER. The germline V and J ends were trimmed by 1 base and 6 bases, with 21 bases remaining between them. The CDR3 DNA sequence: TGCGCCAGCAGCCAAGTTCATGCGGGGCTGGTCGTATATGAAAAACTGTTTTTT. This translates into CASSQVHAGLVVYEKLFF.

The rearrangement links TRBV7-3 to TRBJ2-3; TRBD2 matches 11 bases. The CDR3 extends over 15 amino acids. V dropped 5 bases and J dropped 1; count of bases not matched to a gene: 2. Germline CDR1 SGHTA, CDR2 FQGTGA. CDR3 coding DNA: TGTGCCAGCAGCCTACTAGCGGGAGGCACAGATACGCAGTATTTT. It translates to CASSLLAGGTDTQYF.